This TCR beta chain was documented in a study of blood T cell repertoires in COVID-19. Study information: PBMCs, B-cell-depleted T cells, or T cells were the source of the cDNA or gDNA that made up the material.

Participant ages covered about 18 to 90 years across some 25 US areas. The germline CDR1 and CDR2 sequences are SGDLS and YYNGEE. With V trimmed by 0 bases and J by 1 base, 2 bases remained unmatched. The CDR3 covers 15 residues. The table came from immunoSEQ multiplex PCR; TCRdb's copy has only in-frame clones and leaves some out. In the table there are fewer than 300,000 clones, about 89% of which are singletons. This chain connects TRBV9 to TRBJ2-7, with 9 bases fitting TRBD2. The sample consisted of PBMCs or T cells enriched from blood (not recorded which). This clonotype was obtained from a man between 35 and 55 years old who had recovered from COVID-19. The DNA of the CDR3 is TGTGCCAGCAGCGTAGGGCTAGCGGGGTCCTACGAGCAGTACTTC. This gives the protein CASSVGLAGSYEQYF.